The T cell receptor (beta chain) described here comes from a study of T cell responses to AZD1222 COVID-19 vaccine. General study findings and limits: A mostly white British donor set with more females was recruited, and clonal diversity was possibly underestimated. Researchers took repertoire samples only after the peak T cell response had come.

Between the trimmed V and J ends, which lost 4 bases and 3 bases, there was a span of 9 bases. Germline assignment: CDR1 LNHDA and CDR2 SQIVND (reference sequence). This CDR3 region has 14 residues. Sequencing was performed with immunoSEQ multiplex PCR; in TCRdb, only in-frame clones are kept and a portion is missing. The sample comprises 200,000 to 250,000 clones, about 94% of which are singletons, and around 1.7% rests with the top ten. A remark on this clone: Its antigen is currently unknown.

This receptor was identified in an adult who received the MenACWY meningococcal vaccine as a control. The sample here was peripheral blood, taken 28 days after the second dose of the MenACWY control vaccine. The V call is TRBV19, the J call TRBJ1-4; D might be TRBD1 (5 bases). The CDR3 DNA sequence: TGTGCCAGTAGTAAAGGACACCCTAATGAAAAACTGTTTTTT. It specifies CASSKGHPNEKLFF.